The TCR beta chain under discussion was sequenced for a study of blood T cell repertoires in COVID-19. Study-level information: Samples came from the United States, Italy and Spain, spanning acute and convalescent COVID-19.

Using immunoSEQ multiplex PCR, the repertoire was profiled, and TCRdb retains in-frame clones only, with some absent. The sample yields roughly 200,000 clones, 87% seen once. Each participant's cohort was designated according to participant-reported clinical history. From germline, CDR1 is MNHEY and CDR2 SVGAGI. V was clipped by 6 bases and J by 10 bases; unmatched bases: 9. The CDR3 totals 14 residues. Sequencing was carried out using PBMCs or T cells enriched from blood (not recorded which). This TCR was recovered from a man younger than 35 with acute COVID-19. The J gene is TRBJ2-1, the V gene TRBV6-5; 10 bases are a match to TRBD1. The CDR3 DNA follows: TGTGCCAGCAGGGAGAGGGACAGGGGAGGGGAGCAGTTCTTC. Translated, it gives CASRERDRGGEQFF.